A single sample gave rise to the 19 T cell receptor beta chains below, sequenced in a study of cytomegalovirus exposure and HLA in healthy donors. The PCR ran on 60 Vbeta and 13 Jbeta primers. Repertoires were generated with immunoSEQ multiplex PCR, while TCRdb's copy carries only in-frame clones and drops some. The sample includes approximately 160,000 clones, around 68% of them seen just once. Material: PBMCs. The receptors stem from a middle-aged man in good health and CMV-seronegative.

The table lists this clone with a few counts. The rearrangement uses TRBV15 and TRBJ2-7, with a tentative D call TRBD1 (5 bases). Deletions cut 3 bases from V and 3 bases from J, with 9 bases between. From germline, CDR1 is LNHNV and CDR2 YYDKDF (reference sequence). CDR3 length equals 13 residues. The CDR3 region has the DNA TGTGCCACCAGCAGTGACAGCCTCTACGAGCAGTACTTC. Its protein product is CATSSDSLYEQYF.

The chain links TRBV27 to TRBJ2-3; D gene ambiguous. Trimming took 2 bases from V and 0 from J, leaving 9 bases between them. CDR3 size: 15 residues. Germline V gene data show CDR1 as MNHEY and CDR2 as SMNVEV (reference sequence). The chain's CDR3 is CASSLVRSSTDTQYF. CDR3 DNA sequence: TGTGCCAGCAGTTTAGTACGGAGTAGCACAGATACGCAGTATTTT.

The V call is TRBV27, the J call TRBJ2-7, with a tentative D call TRBD1 (5 bases). V lost 3 bases and J 3 bases, leaving 15 bases between the germline ends. Germline V gene data show CDR1 as MNHEY and CDR2 as SMNVEV (reference sequence). The CDR3 covers 15 residues. Here the CDR3 DNA reads TGTGCCAGCAGTTTGGGTGCAGGGTATCGCTACGAGCAGTACTTC. Translating it yields CASSLGAGYRYEQYF.

The V and J genes are TRBV5-1 and TRBJ2-5; 10 bases fit TRBD2. Germline values: CDR1 SGHRS, CDR2 YFSETQ. V lost 5 bases, J lost 4 bases, and 14 bases stayed unmatched. This CDR3 is 17 amino acids long. CDR3 region: CASRKTSGALTGETQYF. In DNA form, the CDR3 reads TGCGCCAGCAGGAAAACTAGCGGGGCCCTGACGGGAGAGACCCAGTACTTC.

This rearrangement joins TRBV9 to TRBJ2-5; the match to TRBD2 covers 10 bases. The germline CDR1 and CDR2 sequences are SGDLS and YYNGEE. Trimming removed 3 bases from V and 5 bases from J; junction bases left unmatched: 7. This CDR3 is built from 15 residues. The CDR3, as DNA: TGTGCCAGCAGCGCTTTTAGCGGGGGGAGTGAGACCCAGTACTTC. Its translation: CASSAFSGGSETQYF.

This chain links TRBV13 with TRBJ2-7, with D possibly being TRBD2 (5 bases). V shed 1 base and J shed 2 bases, with 18 bases lying between them. CDR1 is PRHDT, CDR2 FYEKMQ, per germline (reference sequence). The CDR3 totals 17 residues. CDR3 nucleotide sequence: TGTGCCAGCAGCTTAGACCCGTTCACCGGGGTCCCCTACGAGCAGTACTTC. Its translation is CASSLDPFTGVPYEQYF. The full variable domain, in which reference TRBV13 and TRBJ2-7 provide the parts outside the CDR3, is AAGVIQSPRHLIKEKRETATLKCYPIPRHDTVYWYQQGPGQDPQFLISFYEKMQSDKGSIPDRFSAQQFSDYHSELNMSSLELGDSALYFCASSLDPFTGVPYEQYFGPGTRLTVT.

CDR3 sequence reads: CSVVKGLGAYEQYF. The CDR3 DNA is TGCAGCGTTGTTAAAGGATTAGGGGCATACGAGCAGTACTTC. The V and J genes are TRBV29-1 and TRBJ2-7; the D gene is possibly TRBD1 (5 bases). This CDR3 is 14 amino acids long. CDR1 is SQVTM, CDR2 ANQGSEA, per germline. V lost 4 bases and J lost 4, with 17 bases in between.

The V and J genes are TRBV6-5 and TRBJ2-2, with D tentatively TRBD1 (6 bases). Germline V gene data show CDR1 as MNHEY and CDR2 as SVGAGI. The CDR3 totals 14 residues. V was cut by 2 bases and J by 3 bases, with 7 bases left in between. For the CDR3, the DNA is TGTGCCAGCAGTTACGGACAGCACACCGGGGAGCTGTTTTTT. This sequence encodes CASSYGQHTGELFF.

V and J are TRBV14 and TRBJ2-2; D gene unclear. Per the germline V gene, CDR1 is SGHDN and CDR2 is FVKESK. CDR3 length equals 16 residues. The V gene lost 6 bases and the J gene lost 1 base, with 15 bases spanning the gap. The CDR3: CASSQHPSLNTGELFF. CDR3 sequence (DNA): TGTGCCAGCAGTCAACACCCTTCACTGAACACCGGGGAGCTGTTTTTT.

The gene calls are TRBV5-1 and TRBJ2-1, with 14 nucleotides matching TRBD2. The germline CDR1 and CDR2 sequences are SGHRS and YFSETQ. The V and J ends lost 4 bases and 6 bases, in that order; junction bases with no gene match: 6. The CDR3 totals 16 residues. CDR3 amino acids: CASSMPTSGGANEQFF. DNA for the CDR3: TGCGCCAGCAGCATGCCGACTAGCGGGGGGGCCAATGAGCAGTTCTTC.

This sequence joins TRBV25-1 and TRBJ1-4; 8 nucleotides match TRBD1. V lost 2 bases and J lost 2; bases outside the gene matches: 7. This CDR3 has 17 amino acids. From germline, CDR1 is MGHDK and CDR2 SYGVNS. CDR3 sequence (DNA): TGTGCCAGCAGTGAACCCCCAGGGGGCTTGACTAATGAAAAACTGTTTTTT. Translated, it gives CASSEPPGGLTNEKLFF.

This clone was recorded a few times. Other DNA sequences in the sample encode the same CDR3. This sequence joins TRBV27 and TRBJ2-6; 7 nucleotides line up with TRBD1. With 3 bases clipped from V and 2 bases from J, the junction kept 7 bases outside the gene matches. The CDR3 has 17 residues. Germline CDR1 is MNHEY and CDR2 is SMNVEV (reference sequence). DNA of the CDR3: TGTGCCAGCAGTTTGAGCCCACAGGGGACTGGGGCCAACGTCCTGACTTTC. This encodes CASSLSPQGTGANVLTF.

The sample holds a few counts of this clone. CDR3 bases: TGTGCCAGCAGTTACCAATCAGGGTGGGGAACTGAAGCTTTCTTT. The encoded protein is CASSYQSGWGTEAFF. The V and J genes are TRBV6-5 and TRBJ1-1; D is perhaps TRBD1 (5 bases). Per the germline V gene, CDR1 is MNHEY and CDR2 is SVGAGI. CDR3 length equals 15 residues. Trimming took 2 bases from V and 5 from J, leaving 15 bases between them.

CDR3 protein: CASSQEWGGYGYTF. The CDR3 coding sequence is TGCGCCAGCAGCCAAGAATGGGGCGGCTATGGCTACACCTTC. The V gene is TRBV4-3, the J gene TRBJ1-2; weak D call: TRBD1 (5 bases). CDR1 LGHNA and CDR2 YSLEER come from the germline V gene. Trimming took 0 bases from V and 4 from J, leaving 9 bases between them. CDR3 length equals 14 residues.

This chain connects TRBV6-5 to TRBJ1-2; 7 bases are a match to TRBD1. From germline, CDR1 is MNHEY and CDR2 SVGAGI. This CDR3 spans 13 amino acids. After removal of 5 bases from V and 7 bases from J, the junction contained 7 bases not matched to a gene. In DNA form, the CDR3 reads TGTGCCAGCAGTCCCCGACAGGGAAGTGGCTACACCTTC. It specifies CASSPRQGSGYTF.

A few counts support this clone. This rearrangement joins TRBV11-2 to TRBJ1-4; D possibly corresponds to TRBD1 (5 bases). The length of the CDR3 is 12 residues. The V gene lost 11 bases and the J gene lost 0 bases, with 7 bases spanning the gap. Germline V lookup: CDR1 SGHAT, CDR2 FQNNGV. The DNA of the CDR3 is TGTGCCGCAGGGACAACTAATGAAAAACTGTTTTTT. This sequence encodes CAAGTTNEKLFF.

The CDR3 here is CASSDSRGFRQPQHF. The CDR3 DNA reads TGTGCCAGCAGTGATTCCAGGGGATTCAGGCAGCCCCAGCATTTT. This chain links TRBV6-1 with TRBJ1-5, with D tentatively TRBD1 (6 bases). The V and J ends lost 3 bases and 7 bases respectively, with 16 bases between them. This CDR3 region has 15 residues. Germline V gene lookup returns CDR1 MNHNS and CDR2 SASEGT.

Only a few counts were recorded for this clone. This rearrangement joins TRBV6-5 to TRBJ1-1; TRBD1 matches 8 bases. J lost 5 bases, V lost 5 bases, and 7 bases had no gene match. The CDR3 contains 14 residues. Germline CDR1 reads MNHEY; CDR2 reads SVGAGI. The CDR3 sequence: CASSGQGGRTEAFF. CDR3 sequence (DNA): TGTGCCAGCAGTGGACAGGGAGGGAGAACTGAAGCTTTCTTT.

CDR3 residues: CASSFGGGPLYNEQFF. In DNA form, the CDR3 reads TGCGCCAGCAGCTTCGGCGGGGGCCCTCTCTACAATGAGCAGTTCTTC. The chain is built from TRBV5-1 and TRBJ2-1; tentatively, D is TRBD2 (7 bases). V was pared by 2 bases and J by 3 bases, with 15 bases between. Germline loops: CDR1 SGHRS, CDR2 YFSETQ. There are 16 residues in the CDR3.